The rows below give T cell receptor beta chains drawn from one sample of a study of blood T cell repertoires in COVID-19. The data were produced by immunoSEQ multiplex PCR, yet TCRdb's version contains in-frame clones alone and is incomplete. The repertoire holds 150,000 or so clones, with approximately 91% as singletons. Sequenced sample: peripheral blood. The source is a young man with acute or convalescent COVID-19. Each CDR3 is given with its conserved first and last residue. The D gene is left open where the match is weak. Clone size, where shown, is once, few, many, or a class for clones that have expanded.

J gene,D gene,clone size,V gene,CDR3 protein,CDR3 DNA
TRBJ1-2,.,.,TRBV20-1,CSASLSNYGYTF,TGCAGTGCTAGTCTGTCTAACTATGGCTACACCTTC
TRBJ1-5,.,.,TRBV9,CASSAYFPGPQHF,TGTGCCAGCAGCGCCTACTTCCCCGGTCCCCAGCATTTT
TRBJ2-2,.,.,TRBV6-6,CASSYRELDGELFF,TGTGCCAGCAGTTACCGGGAGCTGGACGGGGAGCTGTTTTTT
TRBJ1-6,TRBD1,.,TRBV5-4,CASSRDRGYSPLHF,TGTGCCAGCAGCCGGGACAGGGGTTATTCACCCCTCCACTTT
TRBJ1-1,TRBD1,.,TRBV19,CASRPGTGLGSNTEAFF,TGTGCCAGTAGGCCGGGGACAGGGCTTGGGTCGAACACTGAAGCTTTCTTT
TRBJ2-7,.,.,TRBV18,CASSPHKENYEQYF,TGTGCCAGCTCACCACATAAAGAGAACTACGAGCAGTACTTC
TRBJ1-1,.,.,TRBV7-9,CASSVDCGTEAFF,TGTGCCAGCAGCGTGGATTGCGGCACTGAAGCTTTCTTT
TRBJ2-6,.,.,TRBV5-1,CASSPNSGANVLTF,TGCGCCAGCAGCCCAAACTCTGGGGCCAACGTCCTGACTTTC
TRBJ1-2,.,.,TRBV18,CASSPSQDYGYTF,TGTGCCAGCTCACCTTCTCAGGACTATGGCTACACCTTC
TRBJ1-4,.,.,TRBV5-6,CASSEQGKGEKLFF,TGTGCCAGCAGCGAACAGGGCAAGGGGGAAAAACTGTTTTTT
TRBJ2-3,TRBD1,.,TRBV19,CASSIAGGLADTQYF,TGTGCCAGTAGTATTGCAGGGGGCTTAGCAGATACGCAGTATTTT
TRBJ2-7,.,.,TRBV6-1,CASSEATTRYEQYF,TGTGCCAGCAGTGAAGCGACAACACGCTACGAGCAGTACTTC
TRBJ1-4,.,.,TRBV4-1,CASSQEGRAYEKLFF,TGCGCCAGCAGCCAAGAGGGCAGGGCATATGAAAAACTGTTTTTT
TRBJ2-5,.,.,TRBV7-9,CASSLTAGGETQYF,TGTGCCAGCAGCTTAACGGCAGGGGGGGAGACCCAGTACTTC
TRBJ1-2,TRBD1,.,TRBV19,CASSRQGAMRGYTF,TGTGCCAGTAGTCGACAGGGGGCCATGCGTGGCTACACCTTC
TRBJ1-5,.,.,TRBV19,CASSTRELNQPQHF,TGTGCCAGTAGTACCAGGGAACTCAATCAGCCCCAGCATTTT
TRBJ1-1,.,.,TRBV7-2,CASSSTPVREAFF,TGTGCCAGCAGCTCGACTCCGGTTCGGGAAGCTTTCTTT
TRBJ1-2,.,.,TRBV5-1,CASSPTGEFSYGYTF,TGCGCCAGCAGCCCTACAGGAGAGTTTAGCTATGGCTACACCTTC
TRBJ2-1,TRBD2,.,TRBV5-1,CASSVLAGGPGEQFF,TGCGCCAGCAGCGTACTAGCGGGAGGGCCCGGTGAGCAGTTCTTC
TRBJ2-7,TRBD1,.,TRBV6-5,CASSYSGQGYEQYF,TGTGCCAGCAGTTACTCGGGACAGGGCTACGAGCAGTACTTC
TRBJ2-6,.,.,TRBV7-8,CASSTGQLRSGANVLTF,TGTGCCAGCAGCACAGGACAGCTTCGCTCTGGGGCCAACGTCCTGACTTTC
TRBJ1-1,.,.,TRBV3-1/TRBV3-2,CASKDSREGDPNTEAFF,TGTGCCAGCAAGGACAGCAGGGAAGGGGACCCGAACACTGAAGCTTTCTTT
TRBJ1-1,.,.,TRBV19,CASSIESEAFF,TGTGCCAGTAGTATTGAGTCTGAAGCTTTCTTT
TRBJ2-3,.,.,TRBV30,CAWSVGAASTDTQYF,TGTGCCTGGAGTGTAGGGGCGGCTAGCACAGATACGCAGTATTTT
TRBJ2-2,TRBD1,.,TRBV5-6,CASSLGETGLGELFF,TGTGCCAGCAGCTTGGGGGAGACAGGGCTCGGGGAGCTGTTTTTT
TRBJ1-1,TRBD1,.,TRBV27,CASSLLDRGRNTEAFF,TGTGCCAGCAGCCTACTCGACAGGGGGCGAAACACTGAAGCTTTCTTT
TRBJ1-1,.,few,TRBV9,CASSLGGRVDTEAFF,TGTGCCAGCAGCCTCGGGGGGCGGGTCGACACTGAAGCTTTCTTT
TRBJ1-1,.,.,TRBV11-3,CASSLDSTVTEAFF,TGTGCCAGCAGCTTAGATTCCACAGTCACTGAAGCTTTCTTT
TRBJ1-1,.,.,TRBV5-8,CASSFRSRGPAGDTEAFF,TGTGCCAGCAGCTTTAGGAGTAGAGGCCCTGCGGGGGACACTGAAGCTTTCTTT
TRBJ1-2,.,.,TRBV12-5,CASGLGAGGYTF,TGTGCTAGTGGTCTAGGGGCTGGCGGCTACACCTTC
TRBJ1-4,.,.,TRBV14,CASSPGPGRGEKLFF,TGTGCCAGCAGCCCGGGTCCGGGGCGGGGTGAAAAACTGTTTTTT
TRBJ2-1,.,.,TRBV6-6,CASSLRTGGGSYNEQFF,TGTGCCAGCAGTCTACGGACAGGAGGGGGCTCCTACAATGAGCAGTTCTTC
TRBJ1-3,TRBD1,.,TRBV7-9,CASSLSGTGDGNTIYF,TGTGCCAGCAGCCTCTCCGGGACAGGGGACGGAAACACCATATATTTT
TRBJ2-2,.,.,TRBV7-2,CASSRRSNTGELFF,TGTGCCAGCAGCCGCAGGTCGAACACCGGGGAGCTGTTTTTT
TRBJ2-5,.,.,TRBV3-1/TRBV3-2,CASSLFSETQYF,TGTGCCAGCAGCCTATTTTCAGAGACCCAGTACTTC
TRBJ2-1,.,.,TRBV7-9,CASTRGAESSYNEQFF,TGTGCCAGCACCCGCGGGGCGGAGAGCTCCTACAATGAGCAGTTCTTC
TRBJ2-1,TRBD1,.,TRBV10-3,CAISARDSSYNEQFF,TGTGCCATCAGTGCCCGGGACAGCTCCTACAATGAGCAGTTCTTC